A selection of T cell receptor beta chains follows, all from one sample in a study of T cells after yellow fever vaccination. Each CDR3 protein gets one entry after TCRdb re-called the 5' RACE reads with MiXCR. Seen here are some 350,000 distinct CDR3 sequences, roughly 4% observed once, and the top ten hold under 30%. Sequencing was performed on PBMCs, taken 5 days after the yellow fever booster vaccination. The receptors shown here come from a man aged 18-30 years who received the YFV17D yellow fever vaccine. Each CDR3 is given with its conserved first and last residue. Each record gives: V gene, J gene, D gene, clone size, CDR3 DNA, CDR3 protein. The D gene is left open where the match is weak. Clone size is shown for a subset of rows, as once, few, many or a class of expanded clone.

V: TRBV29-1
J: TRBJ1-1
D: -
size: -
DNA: TGCAGCGTTGAACTAACAGGGTTTGGGAACACTGAAGCTTTCTTT
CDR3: CSVELTGFGNTEAFF

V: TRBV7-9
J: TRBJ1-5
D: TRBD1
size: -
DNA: TGTGCCAGCAGCTTCACAGGGGGAAGGGGCAATCAGCCCCAGCATTTT
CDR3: CASSFTGGRGNQPQHF

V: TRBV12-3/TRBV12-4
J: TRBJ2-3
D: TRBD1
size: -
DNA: TGTGCCAGCAGTTCCCTAAGGACAGGCGATAGAGAGAGCACAGATACGCAGTATTTT
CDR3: CASSSLRTGDRESTDTQYF

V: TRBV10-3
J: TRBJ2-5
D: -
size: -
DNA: TGTGCCATCAGTGAGGGAGCGACCCAAGAGACCCAGTACTTC
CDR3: CAISEGATQETQYF

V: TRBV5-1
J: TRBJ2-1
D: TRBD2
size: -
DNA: TGCGCCAGCAGCTTGAGTCTAGCGGGGTCCAATGAGCAGTTCTTC
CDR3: CASSLSLAGSNEQFF

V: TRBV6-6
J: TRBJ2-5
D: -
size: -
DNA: TGTGCCAGCAGTTACTCGAAACTCAATAACGAGACCCAGTACTTC
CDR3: CASSYSKLNNETQYF

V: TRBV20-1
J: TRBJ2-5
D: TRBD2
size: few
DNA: TGCAGTGCCGGACTAGCGGGACACCGTTTTTCGGAGACCCAGTACTTC
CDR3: CSAGLAGHRFSETQYF

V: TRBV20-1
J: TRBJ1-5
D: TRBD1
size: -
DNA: TGCAGTGCTAGGATACAGGGGGTCGGTCAGCCCCAGCATTTT
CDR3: CSARIQGVGQPQHF

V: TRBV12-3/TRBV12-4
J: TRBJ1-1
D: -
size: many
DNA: TGTGCCAGCAGTTTACGGGTGGAACGTGAAGCTTTCTTT
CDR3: CASSLRVEREAFF

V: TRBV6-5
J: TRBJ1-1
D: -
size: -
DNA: TGTGCCAGCAGTTACCAGGGCGTCGACACTGAAGCTTTCTTT
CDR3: CASSYQGVDTEAFF

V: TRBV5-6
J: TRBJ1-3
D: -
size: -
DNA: TGTGCCAGCAGCTTGGCCCTGGCCCTGAGAAACACCATATATTTT
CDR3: CASSLALALRNTIYF

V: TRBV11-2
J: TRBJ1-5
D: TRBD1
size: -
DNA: TGTGCCAGCAGCACGGGACAGGGAGGGCTCAATCAGCCCCAGCATTTT
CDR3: CASSTGQGGLNQPQHF

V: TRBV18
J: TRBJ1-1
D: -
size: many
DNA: TGTGCCAGCAGCCCCCGGATGAACACTGAAGCTTTCTTT
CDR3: CASSPRMNTEAFF

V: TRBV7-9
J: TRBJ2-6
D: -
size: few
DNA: TGTGCCAGCACCCCCTCGGAGAAGGGATCGAGCAAACTATCTGGGGCCAACGTCCTGACTTTC
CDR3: CASTPSEKGSSKLSGANVLTF

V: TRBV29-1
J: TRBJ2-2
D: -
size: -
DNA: TGCAGCGTTGTGACAGGAAACACCGGGGAGCTGTTTTTT
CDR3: CSVVTGNTGELFF

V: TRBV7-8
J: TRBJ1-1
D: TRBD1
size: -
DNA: TGTGCCAGCAGCTTAGCGGGAGGACAGGGAGGCACTGAAGCTTTCTTT
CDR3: CASSLAGGQGGTEAFF

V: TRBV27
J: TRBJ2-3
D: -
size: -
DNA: TGTGCCAGCAGTTTAGTCAGGGCGACAGATACGCAGTATTTT
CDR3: CASSLVRATDTQYF

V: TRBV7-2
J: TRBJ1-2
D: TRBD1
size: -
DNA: TGTGCCAGCAGCTATTTGAATCTGGGACAGGGCTACACCTTC
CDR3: CASSYLNLGQGYTF

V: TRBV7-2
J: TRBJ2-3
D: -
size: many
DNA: TGTGCCAGCAGCTTAGAGGGCTTTATACGGGATACGCAGTATTTT
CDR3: CASSLEGFIRDTQYF

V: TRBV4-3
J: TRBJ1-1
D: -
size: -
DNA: TGCGCCAGCAGCCAAGACGGGGGTTTGAACACTGAAGCTTTCTTT
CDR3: CASSQDGGLNTEAFF

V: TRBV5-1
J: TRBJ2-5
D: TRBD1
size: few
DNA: TGCGCCAGCAGCTACCGTGACAGGGCCCGGGAGACCCAGTACTTC
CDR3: CASSYRDRARETQYF

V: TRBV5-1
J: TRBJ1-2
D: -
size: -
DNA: TGCGCCAGCAGCTTGCTGAGTGCCGACTATGGCTACACCTTC
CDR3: CASSLLSADYGYTF

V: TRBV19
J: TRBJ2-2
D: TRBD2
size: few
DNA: TGTGCCAGTAGTCGCCGACTAGCGGGCACCGGGGAGCTGTTTTTT
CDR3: CASSRRLAGTGELFF

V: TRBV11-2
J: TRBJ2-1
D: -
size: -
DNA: TGTGCCAGCAGCTTAGACTCCGCTGGGCAGTTCTTC
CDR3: CASSLDSAGQFF

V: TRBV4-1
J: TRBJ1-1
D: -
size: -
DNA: TGCGCCAGCAGCCAAGTGGGGGATAGGTCCACTGAAGCTTTCTTT
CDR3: CASSQVGDRSTEAFF

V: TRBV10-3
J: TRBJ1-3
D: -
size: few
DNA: TGTGCCATCAGTCCCGCAGGGGTCTCTGGAAACACCATATATTTT
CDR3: CAISPAGVSGNTIYF

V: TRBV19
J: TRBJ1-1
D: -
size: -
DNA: TGTGCCAGTAGTACCGGGTGGGGCACTGAAGCTTTCTTT
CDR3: CASSTGWGTEAFF

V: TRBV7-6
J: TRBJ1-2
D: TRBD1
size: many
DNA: TGTGCCAGCAGCTCGACATCTGGACAGGGGGCCTATGGCTACACCTTC
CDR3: CASSSTSGQGAYGYTF

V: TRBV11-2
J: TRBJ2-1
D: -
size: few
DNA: TGTGCCAGCAGCTCCATAAGGGGGTGGGGCTCCTACAATGAGCAGTTCTTC
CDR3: CASSSIRGWGSYNEQFF

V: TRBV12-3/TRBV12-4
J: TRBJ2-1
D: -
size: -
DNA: TGTGCCAGCAGTTTAGGGTACCCTTCACCATACAATGAGCAGTTCTTC
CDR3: CASSLGYPSPYNEQFF

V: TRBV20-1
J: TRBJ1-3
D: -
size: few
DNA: TGCAGTGCTAGAGATGGGAGCTCTGGAAACACCATATATTTT
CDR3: CSARDGSSGNTIYF

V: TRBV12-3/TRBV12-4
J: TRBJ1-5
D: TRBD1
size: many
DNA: TGTGCCAGCAGGGTCGGGACAGCTAGCAATCAGCCCCAGCATTTT
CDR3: CASRVGTASNQPQHF

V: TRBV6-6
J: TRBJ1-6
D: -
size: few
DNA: TGTGCCAGCAGCCCGGGCCCTGGCTCGGGGACACCCCTCCACTTT
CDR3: CASSPGPGSGTPLHF

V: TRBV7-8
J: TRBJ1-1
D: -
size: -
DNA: TGTGCCAGCAGCTTACCTCCGCGGTGGACAGCGTCCGGGAACACTGAAGCTTTCTTT
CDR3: CASSLPPRWTASGNTEAFF

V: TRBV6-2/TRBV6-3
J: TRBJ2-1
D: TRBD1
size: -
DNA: TGTGCCAGCGTTTGGACAGGGGGCTTGGGTGAGCAGTTCTTC
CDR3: CASVWTGGLGEQFF

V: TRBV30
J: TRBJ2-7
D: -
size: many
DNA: TGTGCCTGGGGGTACCGTAGGGAGCAGTACTTC
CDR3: CAWGYRREQYF

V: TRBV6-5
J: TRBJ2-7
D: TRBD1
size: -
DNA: TGTGCCAGCAGTTACACGGGACAGCCCTACGAGCAGTACTTC
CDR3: CASSYTGQPYEQYF